This T cell receptor beta chain is drawn from a study of T-cell memory formation after mild COVID-19. Across the whole study: Clusters were largely donor specific.

The V gene's germline CDR1 is SGHRS and CDR2 YFSETQ. CDR3 length: 13 amino acids. V shed 2 bases and J shed 7 bases, with 12 bases lying between them. Regarding this clonotype: Its antigen remains unknown.

Study-level results: CM and EM subsets held most contracting CD4+ clones; EMRA held CD8+ ones. Cross-reactive memory apparently joined, as some responding clones appeared in pre-infection memory.

The 5'RACE method, run with constant-segment primers, produced TCR alpha and TCR beta cDNA libraries (carrying sample barcodes and UMIs). In TCRdb, the 5' RACE reads were re-called with MiXCR into one record per CDR3 protein. The profile covers about 350,000 distinct CDR3 sequences, with roughly 13% appearing a single time and about 24% taken by the ten largest. Sample: PBMCs or a T cell subset sorted from them (not recorded which). J is TRBJ2-5 and V is TRBV5-1; D ambiguous. The TCR sequence derives from a man between 18 and 29 years old who had mild COVID-19 (a few samples of this study predate the infection). Cell type and time point are not known. The CDR3 protein is CASSLGSPGTQYF. The CDR3 region has the DNA TGCGCCAGCAGCTTAGGATCACCCGGGACCCAGTACTTC.